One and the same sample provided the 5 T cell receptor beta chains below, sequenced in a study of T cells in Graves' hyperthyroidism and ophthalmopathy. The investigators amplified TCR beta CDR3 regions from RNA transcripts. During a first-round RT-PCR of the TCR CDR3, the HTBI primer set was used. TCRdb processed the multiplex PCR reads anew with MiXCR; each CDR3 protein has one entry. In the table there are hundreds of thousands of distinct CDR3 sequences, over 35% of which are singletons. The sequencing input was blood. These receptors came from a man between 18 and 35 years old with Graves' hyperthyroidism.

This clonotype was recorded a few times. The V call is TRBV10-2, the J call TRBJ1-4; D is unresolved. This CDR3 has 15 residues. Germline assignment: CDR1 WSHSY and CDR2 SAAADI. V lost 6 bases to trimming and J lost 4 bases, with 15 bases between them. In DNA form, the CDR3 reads TGCGCCAGCAGCCCGGGGAAGGGTTTTAATGAAAAACTGTTTTTT. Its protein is CASSPGKGFNEKLFF.

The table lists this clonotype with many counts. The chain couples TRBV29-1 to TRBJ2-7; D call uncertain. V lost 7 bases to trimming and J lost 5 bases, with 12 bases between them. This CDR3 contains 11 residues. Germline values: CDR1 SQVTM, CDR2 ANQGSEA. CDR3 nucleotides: TGCAGCGCCGCGGTTGGGAACGAGCAGTACTTC. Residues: CSAAVGNEQYF.

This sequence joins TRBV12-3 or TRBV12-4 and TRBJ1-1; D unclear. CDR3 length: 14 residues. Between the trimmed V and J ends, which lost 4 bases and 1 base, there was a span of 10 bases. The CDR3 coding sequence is TGTGCCAGCAGTTACTCGCTACAGAACACTGAAGCTTTCTTT. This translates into CASSYSLQNTEAFF.

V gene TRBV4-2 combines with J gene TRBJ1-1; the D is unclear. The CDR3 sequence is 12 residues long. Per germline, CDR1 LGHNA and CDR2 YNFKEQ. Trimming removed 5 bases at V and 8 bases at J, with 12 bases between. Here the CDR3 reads CASSSQLVEAFF. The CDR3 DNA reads TGTGCCAGCAGCTCCCAGCTGGTCGAAGCTTTCTTT.

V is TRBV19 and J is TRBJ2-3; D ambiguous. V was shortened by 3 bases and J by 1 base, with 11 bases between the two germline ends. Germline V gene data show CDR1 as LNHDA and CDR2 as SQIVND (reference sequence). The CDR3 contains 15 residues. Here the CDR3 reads CASSMAAGGTDTQYF. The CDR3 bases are TGTGCCAGTAGTATGGCAGCTGGGGGCACAGATACGCAGTATTTT.